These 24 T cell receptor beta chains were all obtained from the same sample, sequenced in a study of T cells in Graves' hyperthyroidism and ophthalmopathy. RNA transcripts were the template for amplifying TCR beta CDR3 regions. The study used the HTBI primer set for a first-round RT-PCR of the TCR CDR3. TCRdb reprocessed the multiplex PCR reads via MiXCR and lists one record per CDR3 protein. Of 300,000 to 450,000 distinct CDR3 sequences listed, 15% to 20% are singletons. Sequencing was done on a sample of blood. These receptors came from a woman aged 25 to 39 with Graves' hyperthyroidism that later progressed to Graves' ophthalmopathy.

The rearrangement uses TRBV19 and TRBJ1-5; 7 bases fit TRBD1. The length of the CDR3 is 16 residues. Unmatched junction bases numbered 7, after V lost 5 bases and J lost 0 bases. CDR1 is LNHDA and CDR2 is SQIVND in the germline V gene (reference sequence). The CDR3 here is CASSASGQVSNQPQHF. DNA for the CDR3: TGTGCCAGTAGTGCTTCCGGACAGGTTAGCAATCAGCCCCAGCATTTT.

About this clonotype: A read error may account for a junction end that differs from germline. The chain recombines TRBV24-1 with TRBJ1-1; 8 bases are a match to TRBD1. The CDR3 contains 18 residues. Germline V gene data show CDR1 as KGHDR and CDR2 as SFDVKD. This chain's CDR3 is CATSPAGTGRDVDTEAVF. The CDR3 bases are TGTGCCACCAGTCCAGCCGGGACAGGTCGGGACGTGGACACTGAAGCTGTCTTT.

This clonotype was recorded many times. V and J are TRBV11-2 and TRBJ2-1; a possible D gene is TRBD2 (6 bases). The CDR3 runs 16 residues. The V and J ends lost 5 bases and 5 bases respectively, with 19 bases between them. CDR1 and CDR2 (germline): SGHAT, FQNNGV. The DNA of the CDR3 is TGTGCCAGCAGCGACATCATGGGAGGAATTAACAATGAGCAGTTCTTC. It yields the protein CASSDIMGGINNEQFF.

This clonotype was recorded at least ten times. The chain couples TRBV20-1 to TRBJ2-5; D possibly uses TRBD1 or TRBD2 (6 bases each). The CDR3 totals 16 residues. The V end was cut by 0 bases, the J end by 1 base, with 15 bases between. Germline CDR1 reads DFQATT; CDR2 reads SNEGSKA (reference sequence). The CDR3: CSARDSFRGLQETQYF. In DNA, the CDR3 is TGCAGTGCTAGAGACAGCTTCCGGGGGCTCCAAGAGACCCAGTACTTC.

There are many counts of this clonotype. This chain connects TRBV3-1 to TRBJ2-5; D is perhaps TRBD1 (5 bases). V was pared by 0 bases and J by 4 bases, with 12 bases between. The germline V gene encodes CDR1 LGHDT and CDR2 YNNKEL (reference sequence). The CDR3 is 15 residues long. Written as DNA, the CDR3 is TGTGCCAGCAGCCAAGAGACGGGCACAGGAGAGACCCAGTACTTC. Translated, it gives CASSQETGTGETQYF.

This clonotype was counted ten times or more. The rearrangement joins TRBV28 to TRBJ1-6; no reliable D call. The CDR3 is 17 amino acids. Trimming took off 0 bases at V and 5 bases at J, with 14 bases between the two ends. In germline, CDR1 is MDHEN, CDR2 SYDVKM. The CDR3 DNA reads TGTGCCAGCAGTTTATGGAAGGCAGGAATCGATAATTCACCCCTCCACTTT. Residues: CASSLWKAGIDNSPLHF.

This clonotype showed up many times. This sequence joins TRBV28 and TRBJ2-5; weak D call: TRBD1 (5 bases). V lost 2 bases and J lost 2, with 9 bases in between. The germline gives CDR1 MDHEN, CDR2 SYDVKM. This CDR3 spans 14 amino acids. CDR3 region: CASSLDSAQETQYF. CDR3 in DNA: TGTGCCAGCAGTTTAGACAGCGCACAAGAGACCCAGTACTTC.

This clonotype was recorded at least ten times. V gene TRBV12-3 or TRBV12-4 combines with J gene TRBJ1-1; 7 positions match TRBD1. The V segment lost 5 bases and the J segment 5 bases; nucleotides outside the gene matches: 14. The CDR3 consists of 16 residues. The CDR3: CASSPGRGTVGTEAFF. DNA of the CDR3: TGTGCCAGCAGTCCCGGTAGGGGGACAGTCGGTACTGAAGCTTTCTTT.

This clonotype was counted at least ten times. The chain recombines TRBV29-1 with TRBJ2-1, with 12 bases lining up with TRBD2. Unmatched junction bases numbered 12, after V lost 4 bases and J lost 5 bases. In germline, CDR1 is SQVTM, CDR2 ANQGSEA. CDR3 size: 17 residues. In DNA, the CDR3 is TGCAGCGTTGGGCCGTATTACCTAGCGGGAGGGGACAATGAGCAGTTCTTC. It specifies CSVGPYYLAGGDNEQFF.

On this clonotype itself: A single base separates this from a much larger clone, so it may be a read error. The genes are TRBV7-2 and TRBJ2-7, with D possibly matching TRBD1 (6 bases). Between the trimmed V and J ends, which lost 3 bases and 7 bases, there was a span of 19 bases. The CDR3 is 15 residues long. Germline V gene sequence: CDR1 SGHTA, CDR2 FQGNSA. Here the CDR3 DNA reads TGTGCCAGCAGCTTCCCAGGGGCGCTTTGGGATGAGCAGTACTTC. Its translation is CASSFPGALWDEQYF.

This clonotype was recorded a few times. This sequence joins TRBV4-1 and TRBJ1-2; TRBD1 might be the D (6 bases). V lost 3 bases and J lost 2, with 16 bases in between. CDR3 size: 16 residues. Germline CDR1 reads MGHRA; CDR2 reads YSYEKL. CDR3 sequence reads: CASSQTKRGGNYGYTF. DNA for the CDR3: TGCGCCAGCAGCCAGACCAAAAGGGGGGGAAACTATGGCTACACCTTC.

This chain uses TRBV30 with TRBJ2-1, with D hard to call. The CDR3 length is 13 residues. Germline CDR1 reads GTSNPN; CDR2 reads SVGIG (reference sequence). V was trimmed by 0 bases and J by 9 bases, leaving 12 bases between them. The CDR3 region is CAWSVQSFLEQFF. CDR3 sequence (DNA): TGTGCCTGGAGTGTACAGAGCTTCCTTGAGCAGTTCTTC.

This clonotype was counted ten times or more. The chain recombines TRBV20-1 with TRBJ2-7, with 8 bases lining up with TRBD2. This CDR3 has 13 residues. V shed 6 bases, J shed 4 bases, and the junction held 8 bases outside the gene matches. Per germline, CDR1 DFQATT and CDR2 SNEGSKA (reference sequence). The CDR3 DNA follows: TGCAGTGCCGCGGGACTAGTTTTGTACGAGCAGTACTTC. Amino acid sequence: CSAAGLVLYEQYF.

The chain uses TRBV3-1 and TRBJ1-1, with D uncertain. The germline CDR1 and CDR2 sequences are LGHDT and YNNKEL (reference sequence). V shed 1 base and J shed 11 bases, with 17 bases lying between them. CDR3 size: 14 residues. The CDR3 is CASSQGGLGGNAFF. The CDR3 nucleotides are TGTGCCAGCAGCCAAGGAGGGTTGGGCGGGAACGCTTTCTTT.

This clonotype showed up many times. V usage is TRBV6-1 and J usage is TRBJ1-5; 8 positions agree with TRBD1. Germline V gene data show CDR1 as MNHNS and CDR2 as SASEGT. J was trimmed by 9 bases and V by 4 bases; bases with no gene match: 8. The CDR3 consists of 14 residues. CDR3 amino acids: CASSGLGQGMPQHF. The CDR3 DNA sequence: TGTGCCAGCAGTGGACTCGGACAGGGTATGCCCCAGCATTTT.

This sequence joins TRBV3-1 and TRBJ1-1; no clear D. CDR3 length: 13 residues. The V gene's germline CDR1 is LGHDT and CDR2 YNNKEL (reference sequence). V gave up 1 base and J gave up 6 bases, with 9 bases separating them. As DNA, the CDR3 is TGTGCCAGCAGCCAAGTGTATTCTCCTGAAGCTTTCTTT. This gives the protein CASSQVYSPEAFF. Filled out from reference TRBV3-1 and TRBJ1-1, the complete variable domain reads DTAVSQTPKYLVTQMGNDKSIKCEQNLGHDTMYWYKQDSKKFLKIMFSYNNKELIINETVPNRFSPKSPDKAHLNLHINSLELGDSAVYFCASSQVYSPEAFFGQGTRLTVV.

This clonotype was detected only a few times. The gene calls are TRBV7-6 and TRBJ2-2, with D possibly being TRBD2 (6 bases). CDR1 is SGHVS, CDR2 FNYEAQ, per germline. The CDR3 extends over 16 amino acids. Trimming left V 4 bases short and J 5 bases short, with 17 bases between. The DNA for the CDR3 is TGTGCCAGCAGCTCCCCGAGGAGGGCGTGGACCGGGGAGCTGTTTTTT. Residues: CASSSPRRAWTGELFF.

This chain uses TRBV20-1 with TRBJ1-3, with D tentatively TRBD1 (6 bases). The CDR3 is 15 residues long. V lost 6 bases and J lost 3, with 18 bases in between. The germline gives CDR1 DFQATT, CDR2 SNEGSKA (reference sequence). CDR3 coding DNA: TGCAGTGCCCGACCGGTGGGGGGCGGTGGAAACACCATATATTTT. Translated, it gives CSARPVGGGGNTIYF.

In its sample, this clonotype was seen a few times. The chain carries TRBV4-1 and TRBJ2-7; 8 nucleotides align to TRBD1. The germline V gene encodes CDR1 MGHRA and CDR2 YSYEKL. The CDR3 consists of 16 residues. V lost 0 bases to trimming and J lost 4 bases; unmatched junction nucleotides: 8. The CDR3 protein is CASSQDLATGAYEQYF. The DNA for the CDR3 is TGCGCCAGCAGCCAAGATTTGGCGACAGGGGCGTACGAGCAGTACTTC.

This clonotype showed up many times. CDR3 sequence (DNA): TGTGCCAGCAGTACACAGGGATCCGAGCAGTACTTC. Translated: CASSTQGSEQYF. The V gene is TRBV6-1, the J gene TRBJ2-7; weak D call: TRBD1 (6 bases). This CDR3 has 12 amino acids. Looked up from germline, CDR1 is MNHNS and CDR2 is SASEGT. V lost 5 bases and J lost 6, with 11 bases in between.

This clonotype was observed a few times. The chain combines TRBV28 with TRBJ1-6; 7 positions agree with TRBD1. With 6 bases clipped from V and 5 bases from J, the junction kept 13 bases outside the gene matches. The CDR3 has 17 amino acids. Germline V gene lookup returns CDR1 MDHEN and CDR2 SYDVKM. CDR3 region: CASSPPGGGGDNSPLHF. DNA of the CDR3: TGTGCCAGCAGCCCTCCCGGTGGAGGGGGCGATAATTCACCCCTCCACTTT.

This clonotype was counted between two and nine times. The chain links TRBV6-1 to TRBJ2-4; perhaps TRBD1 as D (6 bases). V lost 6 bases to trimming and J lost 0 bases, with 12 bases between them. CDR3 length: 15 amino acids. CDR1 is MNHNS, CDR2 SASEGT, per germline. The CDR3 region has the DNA TGTGCCAGCAGGCACAGGGAAACAGCCAAAAACATTCAGTACTTC. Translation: CASRHRETAKNIQYF.

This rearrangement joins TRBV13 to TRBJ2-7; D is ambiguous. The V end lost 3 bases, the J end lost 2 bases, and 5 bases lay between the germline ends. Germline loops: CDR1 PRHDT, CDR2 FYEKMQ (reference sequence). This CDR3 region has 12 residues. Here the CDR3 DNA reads TGTGCCAGCAGCTTCGCGCCCTACGAGCAGTACTTC. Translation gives CASSFAPYEQYF.

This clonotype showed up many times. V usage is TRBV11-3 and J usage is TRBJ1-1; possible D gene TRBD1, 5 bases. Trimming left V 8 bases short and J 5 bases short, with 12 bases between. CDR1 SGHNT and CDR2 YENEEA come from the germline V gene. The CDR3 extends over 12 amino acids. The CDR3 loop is CASQGFGTEAFF. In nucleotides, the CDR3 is TGTGCCAGCCAGGGTTTTGGGACTGAAGCTTTCTTT.